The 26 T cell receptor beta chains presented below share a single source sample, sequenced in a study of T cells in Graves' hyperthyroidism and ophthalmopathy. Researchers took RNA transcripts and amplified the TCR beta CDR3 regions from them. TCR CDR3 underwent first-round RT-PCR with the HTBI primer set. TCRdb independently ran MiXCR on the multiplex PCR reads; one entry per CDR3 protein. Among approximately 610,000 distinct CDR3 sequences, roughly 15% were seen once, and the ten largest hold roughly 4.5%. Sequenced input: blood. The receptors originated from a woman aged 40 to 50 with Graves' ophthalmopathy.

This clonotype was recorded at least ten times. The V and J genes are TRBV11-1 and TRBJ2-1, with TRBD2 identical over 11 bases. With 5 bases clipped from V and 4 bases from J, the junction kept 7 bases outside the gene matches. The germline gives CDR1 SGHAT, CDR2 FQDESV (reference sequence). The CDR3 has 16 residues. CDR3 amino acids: CASSGLLAGGYNEQFF. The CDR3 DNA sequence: TGTGCCAGCAGCGGACTTTTAGCGGGAGGGTACAATGAGCAGTTCTTC. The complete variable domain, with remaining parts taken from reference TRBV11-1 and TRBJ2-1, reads EAEVAQSPRYKITEKSQAVAFWCDPISGHATLYWYRQILGQGPELLVQFQDESVVDDSQLPKDRFSAERLKGVDSTLKIQPAELGDSAMYLCASSGLLAGGYNEQFFGPGTRLTVL.

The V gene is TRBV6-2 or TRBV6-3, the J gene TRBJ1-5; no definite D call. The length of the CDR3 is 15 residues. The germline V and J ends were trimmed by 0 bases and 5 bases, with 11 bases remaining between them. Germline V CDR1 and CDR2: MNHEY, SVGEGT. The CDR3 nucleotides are TGTGCCAGCAGTTACTCCGAAACTGATTATCAGCCCCAGCATTTT. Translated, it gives CASSYSETDYQPQHF.

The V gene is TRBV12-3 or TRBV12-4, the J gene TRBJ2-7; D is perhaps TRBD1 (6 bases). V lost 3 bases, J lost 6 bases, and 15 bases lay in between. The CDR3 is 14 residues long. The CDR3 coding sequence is TGTGCCAGCAGTTTTGGGCAGGGGTTTAGCGAGCAGTACTTC. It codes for CASSFGQGFSEQYF.

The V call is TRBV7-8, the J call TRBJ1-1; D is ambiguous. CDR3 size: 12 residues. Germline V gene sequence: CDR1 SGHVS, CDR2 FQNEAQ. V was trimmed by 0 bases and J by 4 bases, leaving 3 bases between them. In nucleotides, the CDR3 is TGTGCCAGCAGCTTAGCCTTCACTGAAGCTTTCTTT. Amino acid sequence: CASSLAFTEAFF.

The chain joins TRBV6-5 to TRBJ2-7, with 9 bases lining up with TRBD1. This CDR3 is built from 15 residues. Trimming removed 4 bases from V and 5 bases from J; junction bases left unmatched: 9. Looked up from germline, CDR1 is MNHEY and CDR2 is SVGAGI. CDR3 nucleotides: TGTGCCAGCAGTTCCACGGGACAGGGAAACGACGAGCAGTACTTC. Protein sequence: CASSSTGQGNDEQYF.

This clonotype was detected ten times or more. DNA of the CDR3: TGTGCCAGCAGTTACGGCGGCGGGAGGGGGCAAGAGACCCAGTACTTC. It encodes CASSYGGGRGQETQYF. The V call is TRBV6-2 or TRBV6-3, the J call TRBJ2-5; 9 bases line up with TRBD2. The V segment lost 2 bases and the J segment 2 bases; nucleotides outside the gene matches: 6. The CDR3 is 16 amino acids. The germline V gene has CDR1 MNHEY and CDR2 SVGEGT.

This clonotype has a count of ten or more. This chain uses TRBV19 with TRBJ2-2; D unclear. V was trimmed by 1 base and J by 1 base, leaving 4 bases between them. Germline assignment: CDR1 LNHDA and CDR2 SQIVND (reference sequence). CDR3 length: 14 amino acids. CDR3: CASSIAKNTGELFF. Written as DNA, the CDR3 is TGTGCCAGTAGTATAGCCAAGAACACCGGGGAGCTGTTTTTT.

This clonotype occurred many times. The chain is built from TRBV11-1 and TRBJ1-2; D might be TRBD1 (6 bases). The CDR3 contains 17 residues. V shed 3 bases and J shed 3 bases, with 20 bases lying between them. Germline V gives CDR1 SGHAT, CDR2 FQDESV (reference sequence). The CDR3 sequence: CASSFDRGGASYYGYTF. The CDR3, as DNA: TGTGCCAGCAGCTTCGATCGAGGGGGGGCGTCTTACTATGGCTACACCTTC.

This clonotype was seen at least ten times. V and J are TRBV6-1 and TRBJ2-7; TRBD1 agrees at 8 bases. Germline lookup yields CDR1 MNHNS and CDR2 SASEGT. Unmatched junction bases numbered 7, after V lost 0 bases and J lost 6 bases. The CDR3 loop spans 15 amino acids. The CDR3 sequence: CASSEALGQGLEQYF. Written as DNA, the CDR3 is TGTGCCAGCAGTGAAGCGCTTGGACAGGGTCTCGAGCAGTACTTC.

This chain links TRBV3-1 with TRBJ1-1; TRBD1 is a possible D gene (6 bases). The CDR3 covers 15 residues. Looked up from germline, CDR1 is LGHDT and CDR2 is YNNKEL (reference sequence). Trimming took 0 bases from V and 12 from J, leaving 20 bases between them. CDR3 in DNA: TGTGCCAGCAGCCAAGATAACGGGGGCGCCGAACGGACTTTCTTT. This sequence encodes CASSQDNGGAERTFF.

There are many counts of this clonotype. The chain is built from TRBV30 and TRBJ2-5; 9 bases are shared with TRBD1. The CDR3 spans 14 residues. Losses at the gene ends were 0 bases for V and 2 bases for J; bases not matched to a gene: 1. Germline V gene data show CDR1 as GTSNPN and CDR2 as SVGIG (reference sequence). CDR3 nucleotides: TGTGCCTGGAGTGTAGGGACAGGGCAAGAGACCCAGTACTTC. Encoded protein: CAWSVGTGQETQYF.

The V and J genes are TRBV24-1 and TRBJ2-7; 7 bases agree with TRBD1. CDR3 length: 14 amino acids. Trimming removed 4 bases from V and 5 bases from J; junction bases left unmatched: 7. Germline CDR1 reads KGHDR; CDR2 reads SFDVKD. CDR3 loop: CATSDPRQGDEQYF. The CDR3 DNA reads TGTGCCACCAGTGACCCCCGACAGGGCGACGAGCAGTACTTC.

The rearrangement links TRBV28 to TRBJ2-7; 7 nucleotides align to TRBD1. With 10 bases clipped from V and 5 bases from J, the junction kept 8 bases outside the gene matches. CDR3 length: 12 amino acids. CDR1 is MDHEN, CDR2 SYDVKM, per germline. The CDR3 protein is CATRGRGNEQYF. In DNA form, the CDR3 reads TGTGCCACCCGGGGCAGGGGGAACGAGCAGTACTTC.

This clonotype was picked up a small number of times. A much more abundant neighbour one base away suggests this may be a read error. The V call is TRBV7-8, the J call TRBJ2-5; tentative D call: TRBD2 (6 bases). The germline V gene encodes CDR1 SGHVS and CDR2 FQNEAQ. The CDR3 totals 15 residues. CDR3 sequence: CAGSLGPGGGETQYF. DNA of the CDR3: TGTGCCGGCAGCTTAGGCCCCGGGGGAGGAGAGACCCAGTACTTC.

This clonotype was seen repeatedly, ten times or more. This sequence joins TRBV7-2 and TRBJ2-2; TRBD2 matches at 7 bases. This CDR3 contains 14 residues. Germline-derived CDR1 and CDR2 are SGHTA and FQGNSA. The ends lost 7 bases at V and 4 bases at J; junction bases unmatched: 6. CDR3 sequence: CASNEGLLTGELFF. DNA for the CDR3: TGTGCCAGCAACGAGGGACTACTCACCGGGGAGCTGTTTTTT.

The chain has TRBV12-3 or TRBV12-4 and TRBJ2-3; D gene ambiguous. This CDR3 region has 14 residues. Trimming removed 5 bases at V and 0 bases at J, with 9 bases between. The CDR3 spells CASSMYTSTDTQYF. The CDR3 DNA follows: TGTGCCAGCAGTATGTACACAAGCACAGATACGCAGTATTTT.

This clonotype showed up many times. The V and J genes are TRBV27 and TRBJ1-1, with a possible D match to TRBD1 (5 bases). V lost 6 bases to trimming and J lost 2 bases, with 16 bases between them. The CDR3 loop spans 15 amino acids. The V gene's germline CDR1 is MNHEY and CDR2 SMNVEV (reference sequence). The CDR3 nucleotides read TGTGCCAGCAGGACGAGAGGGACTTCCAACACTGAAGCTTTCTTT. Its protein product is CASRTRGTSNTEAFF.

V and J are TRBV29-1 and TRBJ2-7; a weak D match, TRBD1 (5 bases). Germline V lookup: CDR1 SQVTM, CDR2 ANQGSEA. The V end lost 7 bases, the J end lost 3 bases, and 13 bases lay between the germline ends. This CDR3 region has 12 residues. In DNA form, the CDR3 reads TGCAGCGCGCAGGGCGCTGGCTACGAGCAGTACTTC. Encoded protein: CSAQGAGYEQYF.

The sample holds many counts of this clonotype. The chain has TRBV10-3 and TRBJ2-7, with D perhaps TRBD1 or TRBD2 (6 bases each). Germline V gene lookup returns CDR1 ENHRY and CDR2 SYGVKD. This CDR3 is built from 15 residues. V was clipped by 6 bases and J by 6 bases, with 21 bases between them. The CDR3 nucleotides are TGTGCCATCAGCGCCGAGGGGGGAGATCTGGGCGAGCAGTACTTC. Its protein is CAISAEGGDLGEQYF.

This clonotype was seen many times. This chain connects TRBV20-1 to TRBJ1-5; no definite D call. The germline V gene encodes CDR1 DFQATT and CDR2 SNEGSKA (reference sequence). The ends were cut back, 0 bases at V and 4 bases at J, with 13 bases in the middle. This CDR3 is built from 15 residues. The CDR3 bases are TGCAGTGCTAGAGACGACCGCAGATTAAATCAGCCCCAGCATTTT. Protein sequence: CSARDDRRLNQPQHF.

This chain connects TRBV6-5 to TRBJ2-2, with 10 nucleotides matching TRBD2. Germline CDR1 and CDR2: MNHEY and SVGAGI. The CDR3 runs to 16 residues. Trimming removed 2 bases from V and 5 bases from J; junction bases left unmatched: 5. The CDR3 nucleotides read TGTGCCAGCAGTTACACTAGCGGGAAAGGGACCGGGGAGCTGTTTTTT. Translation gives CASSYTSGKGTGELFF.

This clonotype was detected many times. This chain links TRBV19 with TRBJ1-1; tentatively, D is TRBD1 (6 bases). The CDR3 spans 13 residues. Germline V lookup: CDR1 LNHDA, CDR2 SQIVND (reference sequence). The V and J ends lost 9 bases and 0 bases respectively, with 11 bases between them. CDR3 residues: CASTRGLNTEAFF. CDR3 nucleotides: TGTGCCAGCACCAGGGGATTGAACACTGAAGCTTTCTTT.

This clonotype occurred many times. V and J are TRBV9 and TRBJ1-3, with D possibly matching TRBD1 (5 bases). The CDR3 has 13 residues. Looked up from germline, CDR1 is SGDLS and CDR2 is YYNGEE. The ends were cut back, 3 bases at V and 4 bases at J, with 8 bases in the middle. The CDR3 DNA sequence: TGTGCCAGCAGCGCAGGGAACGGAAACACCATATATTTT. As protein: CASSAGNGNTIYF.

The DNA for the CDR3 is TGTGCCAGCAGTTTCGAAGCGGGAGTTACAGATACGCAGTATTTT. Residues: CASSFEAGVTDTQYF. This sequence joins TRBV12-3 or TRBV12-4 and TRBJ2-3, with TRBD2 matching 8 bases. The CDR3 covers 15 residues. With V trimmed by 3 bases and J by 3 bases, 5 bases remained unmatched.

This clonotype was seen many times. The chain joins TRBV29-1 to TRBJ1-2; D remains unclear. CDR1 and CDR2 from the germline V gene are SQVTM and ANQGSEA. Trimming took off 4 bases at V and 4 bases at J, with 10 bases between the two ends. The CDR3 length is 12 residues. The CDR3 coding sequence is TGCAGCGTTGGTGACCGAGGCTATGGCTACACCTTC. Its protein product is CSVGDRGYGYTF.

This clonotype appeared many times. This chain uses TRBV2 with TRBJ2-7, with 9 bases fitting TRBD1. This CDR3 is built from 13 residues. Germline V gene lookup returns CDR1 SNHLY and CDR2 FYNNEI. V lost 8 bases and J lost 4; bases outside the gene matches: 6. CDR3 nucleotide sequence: TGTGCCAGCCGACCGGACAGGGGATACGAGCAGTACTTC. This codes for CASRPDRGYEQYF.